A selection of T cell receptor beta chains follows, all from one sample in a study of T cells in localized non-small cell lung cancer. The assay was immunoSEQ multiplex PCR, and TCRdb's table has in-frame clones only and misses some. The sample holds approximately 47,000 clones, approximately 86% seen once. The sample was PBMCs, taken before any cancer treatment. These receptors were taken from a man aged 35 to 70 with stage II lung adenocarcinoma. Each CDR3 is given with its conserved first and last residue.

V gene: TRBV5-5
J gene: TRBJ2-2
CDR3 protein: CASSFGANTGELFF

V gene: TRBV5-4
J gene: TRBJ1-2
CDR3 protein: CASSFSRGGGYTF

V gene: TRBV11-2
J gene: TRBJ1-2
CDR3 protein: CASSSEGGVYGYTF

V gene: TRBV6-5
J gene: TRBJ1-2
CDR3 protein: CASSYSGGVGYTF

V gene: TRBV5-1
J gene: TRBJ1-1
CDR3 protein: CASSLAQGANTEAFF

V gene: TRBV28
J gene: TRBJ1-2
CDR3 protein: CASSLFPLTGGADGYTF

V gene: TRBV15
J gene: TRBJ2-1
CDR3 protein: CATSRVGLEGPGNEQFF

V gene: TRBV9
J gene: TRBJ2-1
CDR3 protein: CASSVMGGNEQFF

V gene: TRBV4-1
J gene: TRBJ1-2
CDR3 protein: CASSRVGGAGGYTF

V gene: TRBV5-6
J gene: TRBJ2-2
CDR3 protein: CASSPPPREAKYTGELFF

V gene: TRBV7-8
J gene: TRBJ1-2
CDR3 protein: CASGGITGAKGYTF

V gene: TRBV5-4
J gene: TRBJ2-1
CDR3 protein: CASSLSPSIPLVYEQFF

V gene: TRBV7-6
J gene: TRBJ2-5
CDR3 protein: CASSRDSQETQYF

V gene: TRBV7-9
J gene: TRBJ2-7
CDR3 protein: CATGLAGRTYEQYF

V gene: TRBV6-5
J gene: TRBJ1-2
CDR3 protein: CASSYQGGGYGYTF

V gene: TRBV10-3
J gene: TRBJ2-5
CDR3 protein: CAISESGRGTPETQYF

V gene: TRBV12-5
J gene: TRBJ2-2
CDR3 protein: CASGLSIRSPGQANTGELFF

V gene: TRBV13
J gene: TRBJ2-1
CDR3 protein: CASSPGRGGWEKQFF

V gene: TRBV6-4
J gene: TRBJ1-2
CDR3 protein: CASSGGPLGGYTF

V gene: TRBV19
J gene: TRBJ2-1
CDR3 protein: CASSTLGLFSNEQFF

V gene: TRBV19
J gene: TRBJ1-2
CDR3 protein: CASSLGTEVLANYGYTF

V gene: TRBV7-9
J gene: TRBJ2-1
CDR3 protein: CASSRTRGVHEQFF

V gene: TRBV5-6
J gene: TRBJ2-3
CDR3 protein: CASSLGSTDTQYF

V gene: TRBV15
J gene: TRBJ2-3
CDR3 protein: CATSSPPSGGVTDTQYF

V gene: TRBV11-1
J gene: TRBJ2-3
CDR3 protein: CASSPGHDTDTQYF

V gene: TRBV4-1
J gene: TRBJ1-1
CDR3 protein: CASSQEFTTEAFF

V gene: TRBV6-1
J gene: TRBJ2-3
CDR3 protein: CASSEKLAGPTDTQYF

V gene: TRBV14
J gene: TRBJ1-3
CDR3 protein: CASSLRTGNTIYF

V gene: TRBV5-6
J gene: TRBJ2-2
CDR3 protein: CASSFRTSGGPVWAGELFF

V gene: TRBV5-6
J gene: TRBJ2-3
CDR3 protein: CASSPLGYSTDTQYF

V gene: TRBV5-1
J gene: TRBJ1-1
CDR3 protein: CASSPVGQGLNTEAFF

V gene: TRBV6-1
J gene: TRBJ2-7
CDR3 protein: CASSVGQGASYEQYF

V gene: TRBV5-1
J gene: TRBJ2-2
CDR3 protein: CASSLAPLGGTGELFF

V gene: TRBV5-1
J gene: TRBJ2-1
CDR3 protein: CASSRTAGVDYNEQFF

V gene: TRBV6-1
J gene: TRBJ1-1
CDR3 protein: CASSERSVAFF

V gene: TRBV7-6
J gene: TRBJ2-4
CDR3 protein: CASSKWAGGEAKNIQYF